The 25 T cell receptor beta chains given below trace back to one sample, sequenced in a study of blood T cell repertoires in COVID-19. Produced via immunoSEQ multiplex PCR; TCRdb's table is partial and in-frame only. The data show about 180,000 clones, approximately 80% seen once. The sequenced sample consisted of PBMCs or T cells enriched from blood (not recorded which). These receptors all stem from a man aged 60 to 75 who had been exposed to COVID-19.

This clone appeared many times. The V call is TRBV27, the J call TRBJ1-1; perhaps TRBD1 as D (6 bases). This CDR3 is 11 amino acids long. V lost 4 bases, J lost 9 bases, and 9 bases lay in between. CDR1 MNHEY and CDR2 SMNVEV come from the germline V gene (reference sequence). The CDR3 DNA follows: TGTGCCAGCAGTTACCGGGACAAAGCTTTCTTT. This sequence encodes CASSYRDKAFF.

The CDR3 sequence: CASSVYPGEGNEQYF. CDR3 DNA sequence: TGTGCCAGCAGCGTATACCCGGGGGAGGGGAACGAGCAGTACTTC. The rearrangement uses TRBV9 and TRBJ2-7; 7 bases match TRBD2. CDR1 and CDR2 (germline): SGDLS, YYNGEE. The CDR3 covers 15 residues. V lost 1 base to trimming and J lost 5 bases; unmatched junction nucleotides: 9.

This clone was seen just once. V is TRBV11-2 and J is TRBJ1-2, with D tentatively TRBD1 (6 bases). Looked up from germline, CDR1 is SGHAT and CDR2 is FQNNGV. The CDR3 is 14 residues long. Trimming took off 7 bases at V and 7 bases at J, with 19 bases between the two ends. The CDR3 loop reads CASTPYRVGGGYTF. The CDR3 DNA is TGTGCCAGCACCCCATACAGGGTTGGTGGTGGCTACACCTTC. Together with reference TRBV11-2 and TRBJ1-2, the CDR3 gives the full variable domain: EAGVAQSPRYKIIEKRQSVAFWCNPISGHATLYWYQQILGQGPKLLIQFQNNGVVDDSQLPKDRFSAERLKGVDSTLKIQPAKLEDSAVYLCASTPYRVGGGYTFGSGTRLTVV.

CDR3 sequence (DNA): TGTGCCAGCTATGGACAGGGAGTCTCCTACGAGCAGTACTTC. It codes for CASYGQGVSYEQYF. This chain connects TRBV2 to TRBJ2-7; 8 nucleotides align to TRBD1. V gave up 8 bases and J gave up 0 bases; unmatched junction bases: 6. The CDR3 runs to 14 residues. Per germline, CDR1 SNHLY and CDR2 FYNNEI.

The chain employs TRBV7-9 and TRBJ2-7, with a tentative D call TRBD2 (5 bases). V gave up 1 base and J gave up 3 bases, with 13 bases separating them. CDR3 length equals 15 residues. The germline V gene has CDR1 SEHNR and CDR2 FQNEAQ (reference sequence). The DNA for the CDR3 is TGTGCCAGCAGCTTAGAGCGGCAGCCATACTACGAGCAGTACTTC. Translated: CASSLERQPYYEQYF.

The chain joins TRBV30 to TRBJ2-7, with D tentatively TRBD2 (5 bases). This CDR3 comprises 12 residues. The V gene lost 4 bases and the J gene lost 6 bases, with 13 bases spanning the gap. Looked up from germline, CDR1 is GTSNPN and CDR2 is SVGIG (reference sequence). The CDR3: CAWTGAGLEQYF. The DNA of the CDR3 is TGTGCCTGGACTGGAGCAGGACTCGAGCAGTACTTC.

CDR3 sequence: CASQGDYGYTF. Here the CDR3 DNA reads TGTGCCAGCCAAGGAGACTATGGCTACACCTTC. The chain is built from TRBV28 and TRBJ1-2, with D unclear. The CDR3 contains 11 residues. Germline assignment: CDR1 MDHEN and CDR2 SYDVKM. V was trimmed by 8 bases and J by 3 bases, leaving 7 bases between them.

The J gene is TRBJ1-5, the V gene TRBV28, with 9 bases matching TRBD1. The CDR3 has 15 amino acids. J lost 7 bases, V lost 2 bases, and 6 bases had no gene match. Germline V lookup: CDR1 MDHEN, CDR2 SYDVKM. The CDR3, as DNA: TGTGCCAGCAGTTTAGGGACAGGGAGGGGACAGCCCCAGCATTTT. This encodes CASSLGTGRGQPQHF.

To note about this clone: The sample carries other DNA sequences with the same CDR3. The chain combines TRBV5-1 with TRBJ2-5; TRBD1 might be the D (5 bases). From germline, CDR1 is SGHRS and CDR2 YFSETQ. CDR3 size: 13 residues. The ends were cut back, 4 bases at V and 3 bases at J, with 10 bases in the middle. The CDR3 region is CASSQGGEETQYF. CDR3 sequence (DNA): TGCGCCAGCAGCCAGGGTGGGGAAGAGACCCAGTACTTC.

This rearrangement joins TRBV19 to TRBJ1-1, with 8 nucleotides matching TRBD1. Germline V CDR1 and CDR2: LNHDA, SQIVND (reference sequence). Germline trimming cut 4 bases from V and 4 bases from J; bases unmatched to any gene: 8. This CDR3 region has 15 residues. The DNA of the CDR3 is TGTGCCAGTAGTACGGACAGGGCTGGGAGCACTGAAGCTTTCTTT. Protein: CASSTDRAGSTEAFF.

This chain joins TRBV24-1 and TRBJ2-3; 12 nucleotides agree with TRBD2. Trimming cost V 4 bases and J 2 bases; bases outside gene matches: 9. The CDR3 has 18 amino acids. In germline, CDR1 is KGHDR, CDR2 SFDVKD. The CDR3 reads CATSDAPGTSGYTDTQYF. The CDR3, as DNA: TGTGCCACCAGTGACGCACCCGGGACTAGCGGGTACACAGATACGCAGTATTTT.

The chain carries TRBV2 and TRBJ2-7, with D perhaps TRBD2 (6 bases). Looked up from germline, CDR1 is SNHLY and CDR2 is FYNNEI. V shed 0 bases and J shed 0 bases, with 15 bases lying between them. The CDR3 totals 17 residues. The CDR3 spells CASSEALWRDLSYEQYF. CDR3 nucleotide sequence: TGTGCCAGCAGTGAAGCGCTTTGGCGGGACCTCTCCTACGAGCAGTACTTC.

The rearrangement uses TRBV7-8 and TRBJ1-6; weak D call: TRBD1 (5 bases). Germline values: CDR1 SGHVS, CDR2 FQNEAQ. The germline V and J ends were trimmed by 5 bases and 8 bases, with 16 bases remaining between them. This CDR3 is built from 15 residues. Here the CDR3 DNA reads TGTGCCAGCAGCGCGATAGGGGTTGGGGATTCACCCCTCCACTTT. Residues: CASSAIGVGDSPLHF. Full variable domain (missing parts from reference TRBV7-8 and TRBJ1-6): GAGVSQSPRYKVAKRGQDVALRCDPISGHVSLFWYQQALGQGPEFLTYFQNEAQLDKSGLPSDRFFAERPEGSVSTLKIQRTQQEDSAVYLCASSAIGVGDSPLHFGNGTRLTVT.

This clone was seen many times. The genes are TRBV6-1 and TRBJ1-3, with D hard to call. This CDR3 spans 15 amino acids. Trimming stripped 3 bases from V and 2 bases from J, with 11 bases between. CDR1 MNHNS and CDR2 SASEGT come from the germline V gene. As DNA, the CDR3 is TGTGCCAGCAGTGAGTCCACAGCGGCTGGAAACACCATATATTTT. Translation: CASSESTAAGNTIYF.

The rearrangement uses TRBV7-9 and TRBJ1-1; the match to TRBD1 covers 7 bases. The J segment lost 4 bases and the V segment lost 4 bases, leaving 9 bases of the junction unmatched. This CDR3 comprises 15 residues. Germline V gives CDR1 SEHNR, CDR2 FQNEAQ (reference sequence). CDR3 nucleotide sequence: TGTGCCAGCAGCTACAACAGGGGAGGAAGCACTGAAGCTTTCTTT. Its protein product is CASSYNRGGSTEAFF.

The chain couples TRBV6-5 to TRBJ1-1; 8 nucleotides align to TRBD1. The CDR3 is 13 residues long. Losses at the gene ends were 6 bases for V and 6 bases for J; bases not matched to a gene: 6. Germline V gene lookup returns CDR1 MNHEY and CDR2 SVGAGI. CDR3 sequence (DNA): TGTGCCAGCAGAGACAGGGGAACGGCTGAAGCTTTCTTT. It specifies CASRDRGTAEAFF.

The chain employs TRBV5-8 and TRBJ1-6, with D uncertain. The V end was cut by 2 bases, the J end by 0 bases, with 15 bases between. Germline V gives CDR1 SGHTS, CDR2 YDEGEE. The CDR3 is 18 amino acids. The CDR3 DNA reads as TGTGCCAGCAGCTTTCTTACGGACTCGAGCTCCTATAATTCACCCCTCCACTTT. This sequence encodes CASSFLTDSSSYNSPLHF.

This clone was found once. J is TRBJ1-3 and V is TRBV30; weak D call: TRBD1 (5 bases). The CDR3 totals 17 residues. The V gene's germline CDR1 is GTSNPN and CDR2 SVGIG (reference sequence). V lost 0 bases, J lost 4 bases, and 19 bases lay in between. CDR3 residues: CAWSVLRIGGGGNTIYF. The DNA for the CDR3 is TGTGCCTGGAGTGTACTCCGGATCGGGGGTGGAGGAAACACCATATATTTT.

This clone was seen only a few times. The sample holds other DNA sequences that translate to the same CDR3. The chain joins TRBV9 to TRBJ1-1; D is undetermined. V gave up 2 bases and J gave up 1 base, with 12 bases separating them. Germline CDR1 is SGDLS and CDR2 is YYNGEE. There are 15 residues in the CDR3. CDR3 sequence: CASSVGSLGNTEAFF. CDR3 sequence (DNA): TGTGCCAGCAGCGTGGGCAGCTTGGGGAACACTGAAGCTTTCTTT.

The chain joins TRBV6-5 to TRBJ2-1; 8 positions agree with TRBD1. Germline V gene lookup returns CDR1 MNHEY and CDR2 SVGAGI. V was clipped by 6 bases and J by 8 bases; unmatched bases: 9. This CDR3 spans 14 amino acids. The DNA of the CDR3 is TGTGCCAGCAGCCCCGCAGGGGGCAGGGATGAGCAGTTCTTC. Translating it yields CASSPAGGRDEQFF.

J is TRBJ2-7 and V is TRBV5-4; perhaps TRBD2 as D (6 bases). Germline loops: CDR1 SGHNT, CDR2 YYREEE (reference sequence). This CDR3 contains 14 residues. V lost 4 bases, J lost 0 bases, and 11 bases lay in between. CDR3 protein: CASSPSAGSYEQYF. CDR3 in DNA: TGTGCCAGCAGCCCCTCAGCGGGCTCCTACGAGCAGTACTTC.

The chain employs TRBV2 and TRBJ1-3, with 7 bases matching TRBD1. After removal of 3 bases from V and 4 bases from J, the junction contained 9 bases not matched to a gene. The CDR3 is made up of 16 amino acids. CDR1 is SNHLY, CDR2 FYNNEI, per germline. This chain's CDR3 is CASSESMTGTGNTIYF. CDR3 DNA: TGTGCCAGCAGTGAGAGCATGACAGGGACGGGAAACACCATATATTTT.

The chain combines TRBV25-1 with TRBJ1-2; 7 positions match TRBD1. This CDR3 has 15 amino acids. CDR1 and CDR2 from the germline V gene are MGHDK and SYGVNS. With 4 bases clipped from V and 8 bases from J, the junction kept 13 bases outside the gene matches. The chain's CDR3 is CASSADRPFLSGYTF. CDR3 DNA: TGTGCCAGCAGTGCGGACAGGCCGTTTCTGTCAGGCTACACCTTC.

The V gene is TRBV13, the J gene TRBJ1-1; D remains ambiguous. Germline values: CDR1 PRHDT, CDR2 FYEKMQ (reference sequence). The CDR3 consists of 13 residues. V lost 4 bases and J 4 bases, leaving 10 bases between the germline ends. The CDR3 DNA follows: TGTGCCAGCAGCTCCCCGGTCTCCACTGAAGCTTTCTTT. This codes for CASSSPVSTEAFF.

The chain employs TRBV9 and TRBJ2-2; tentative D call: TRBD1 (6 bases). The CDR3 loop spans 16 amino acids. Trimming left V 0 bases short and J 3 bases short, with 12 bases between. Germline V gene sequence: CDR1 SGDLS, CDR2 YYNGEE. The CDR3 loop reads CASSVVQGRDTGELFF. The CDR3 DNA reads as TGTGCCAGCAGCGTAGTGCAGGGGCGGGACACCGGGGAGCTGTTTTTT.